What follows are 7 T cell receptor beta chains derived from one specimen sequenced in a study of blood T cell repertoires in COVID-19. TCRdb's table, derived via immunoSEQ multiplex PCR, lists solely in-frame clones and lacks some. The sample shows under 200,000 clones, more than 75% of them seen only once. The specimen was peripheral blood. These receptors were obtained from a young man with acute or convalescent COVID-19.

The gene calls are TRBV7-2 and TRBJ1-1; unclear D gene. This CDR3 region has 16 residues. Germline CDR1 SGHTA, CDR2 FQGNSA. The V gene lost 4 bases and the J gene lost 5 bases, with 20 bases spanning the gap. The CDR3 bases are TGTGCCAGCAGCTCCCCGCTCGGGAGGGTGGGGACTGAAGCTTTCTTT. Translation gives CASSSPLGRVGTEAFF.

This CDR3 is CASRSEGGRKDTQYF. The CDR3, as DNA: TGTGCCAGCAGATCGGAGGGGGGGCGTAAAGATACGCAGTATTTT. The J gene is TRBJ2-3, the V gene TRBV5-8, with D perhaps matching TRBD2 (7 bases). V was pared by 5 bases and J by 5 bases, with 18 bases between. This CDR3 has 15 amino acids. Germline V lookup: CDR1 SGHTS, CDR2 YDEGEE.

With respect to this clone: Other DNA sequences from this sample encode an identical CDR3 as well. The chain is built from TRBV11-2 and TRBJ1-2; D remains unclear. CDR3 length equals 13 residues. Between the trimmed V and J ends, which lost 0 bases and 4 bases, there was a span of 6 bases. In germline, CDR1 is SGHAT, CDR2 FQNNGV. This CDR3 reads CASSLDGIYGYTF. The DNA for the CDR3 is TGTGCCAGCAGCTTAGACGGGATCTATGGCTACACCTTC.

This chain joins TRBV10-3 and TRBJ2-2; TRBD1 matches at 7 bases. CDR1 is ENHRY and CDR2 is SYGVKD in the germline V gene. The junction had 7 bases not matched to a gene; V was cut back by 6 bases and J by 3 bases. The CDR3 extends over 15 amino acids. The CDR3 sequence is CAISYRGSDTGELFF. The CDR3 coding sequence is TGTGCCATCAGCTACAGGGGATCAGACACCGGGGAGCTGTTTTTT.

The chain uses TRBV19 and TRBJ1-4; a weak D match, TRBD1 (6 bases). CDR1 and CDR2 (germline): LNHDA, SQIVND (reference sequence). V lost 10 bases and J lost 10, with 19 bases in between. The CDR3 extends over 13 amino acids. CDR3 protein: CATKYRDQGKLFF. The CDR3 DNA sequence: TGTGCCACTAAGTACAGGGATCAGGGAAAACTGTTTTTT.

In DNA, the CDR3 is TGTGCTTCCGGGACAGGGGGCCGCTATGGCTACACCTTC. This codes for CASGTGGRYGYTF. The genes are TRBV6-5 and TRBJ1-2, with 12 bases aligning to TRBD1. The V gene's germline CDR1 is MNHEY and CDR2 SVGAGI. This CDR3 spans 13 amino acids.

This sequence joins TRBV30 and TRBJ1-4, with a weak D call TRBD1 (6 bases). From germline, CDR1 is GTSNPN and CDR2 SVGIG (reference sequence). CDR3 length: 11 amino acids. V shed 7 bases and J shed 8 bases, with 11 bases lying between them. The CDR3 sequence: CASGVSEKLFF. The CDR3 nucleotides read TGTGCCTCAGGGGTTAGCGAAAAACTGTTTTTT.